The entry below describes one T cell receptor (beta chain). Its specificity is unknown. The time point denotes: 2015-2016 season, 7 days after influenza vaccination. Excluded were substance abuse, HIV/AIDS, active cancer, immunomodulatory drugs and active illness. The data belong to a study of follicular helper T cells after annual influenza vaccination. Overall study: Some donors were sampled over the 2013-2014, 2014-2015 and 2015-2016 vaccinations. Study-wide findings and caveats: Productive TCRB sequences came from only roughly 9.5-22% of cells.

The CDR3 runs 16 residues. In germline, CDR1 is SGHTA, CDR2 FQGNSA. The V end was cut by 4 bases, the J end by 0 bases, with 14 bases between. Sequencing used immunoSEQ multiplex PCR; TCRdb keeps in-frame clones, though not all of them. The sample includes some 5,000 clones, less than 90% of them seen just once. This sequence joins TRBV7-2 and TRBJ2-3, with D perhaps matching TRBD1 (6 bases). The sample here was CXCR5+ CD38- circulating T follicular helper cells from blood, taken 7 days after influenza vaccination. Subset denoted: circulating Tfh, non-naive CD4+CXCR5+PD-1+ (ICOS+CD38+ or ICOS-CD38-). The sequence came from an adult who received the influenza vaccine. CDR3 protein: CASSSVRQASTDTQYF. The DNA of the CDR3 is TGTGCCAGCAGCTCGGTCCGACAGGCTAGCACAGATACGCAGTATTTT. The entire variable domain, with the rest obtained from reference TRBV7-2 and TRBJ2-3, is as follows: GAGVSQSPSNKVTEKGKDVELRCDPISGHTALYWYRQSLGQGLEFLIYFQGNSAPDKSGLPSDRFSAERTGGSVSTLTIQRTQQEDSAVYLCASSSVRQASTDTQYFGPGTRLTVL.